The 24 T cell receptor beta chains below come from one sample, sequenced in a study of T cells in women clearing cervical HPV infection. Repertoires were generated with immunoSEQ multiplex PCR, while TCRdb's copy carries only in-frame clones and drops some. This listing includes fewer than 50,000 clones. Source material: blood buffy coat. All receptors come from a woman aged 18 to 75 with a cervical HPV16 infection that either progressed to CIN3+ or cleared (not recorded which).

On this clone: From the germline J gene comes the end of the CDR3, since the read stops 3 residues before it. V and J are TRBV5-5 and TRBJ2-5; 8 bases are shared with TRBD1. CDR3 length: 15 amino acids. V shed 4 bases, J shed 5 bases, and the junction held 10 bases outside the gene matches. The germline CDR1 and CDR2 sequences are SGHKS and YYEKEE (reference sequence). Incomplete CDR3 DNA: TGTGCCAGCAGCCCCGGGACAGGATGGTGGGAGACC. This translates into CASSPGTGWWET. The complete CDR3 protein is CASSPGTGWWETQYF.

Details on this clone: The DNA ends 3 residues before the CDR3 does, and the rest of the CDR3 is filled in from the germline J gene. The rearrangement uses TRBV20-1 and TRBJ2-3; the match to TRBD2 covers 11 bases. The CDR3 is 16 amino acids. Germline V CDR1 and CDR2: DFQATT, SNEGSKA (reference sequence). The junction had 5 bases not matched to a gene; V was cut back by 2 bases and J by 1 base. CDR3 DNA (partial): TGCAGTGCTAGAAGGTCTAGCGGGGGGCGCACAGATACG. This gives the protein CSARRSSGGRTDT. In full, the CDR3 reads CSARRSSGGRTDTQYF.

Remarks on this clone: One junction end disagrees with the germline gene, perhaps due to a read error. The CDR3 end is not reached by the read, which stops 3 residues before it; the germline J gene fills it in. The genes are TRBV30 and TRBJ1-6; no clear D gene. Germline-derived CDR1 and CDR2 are GTSNPN and SVGIG (reference sequence). The CDR3 extends over 11 amino acids. The sequenced CDR3 bases are TGTGCCCGGAGTCGGGATTCACCC. This encodes CARSRDSP. The entire CDR3 sequence reads CARSRDSPLHF.

Comments on this clone: The DNA ends 3 residues before the CDR3 does, and the rest of the CDR3 is filled in from the germline J gene. The chain combines TRBV7-6 with TRBJ1-3; a possible D gene is TRBD1 (5 bases). Deletions cut 2 bases from V and 4 bases from J, with 12 bases between. Germline-derived CDR1 and CDR2 are SGHVS and FNYEAQ. The CDR3 runs 15 residues. The sequenced CDR3 bases are TGTGCCAGCAGCTTATCCAGGGATCCAGGAAACACC. Translating it yields CASSLSRDPGNT. In full, the CDR3 reads CASSLSRDPGNTIYF. Full variable domain (remainder filled in from reference TRBV7-6 and TRBJ1-3): GAGVSQSPRYKVTKRGQDVALRCDPISGHVSLYWYRQALGQGPEFLTYFNYEAQQDKSGLPNDRFSAERPEGSISTLTIQRTEQRDSAMYRCASSLSRDPGNTIYFGEGSWLTVV.

As for this clone: The read finishes 3 residues shy of the CDR3 end, and the germline J gene is used to complete it. The chain uses TRBV20-1 and TRBJ2-3, with 9 nucleotides matching TRBD2. Germline CDR1 is DFQATT and CDR2 is SNEGSKA (reference sequence). The CDR3 is 16 amino acids. The V segment lost 1 base and the J segment 2 bases; nucleotides outside the gene matches: 7. The CDR3 loop is CSARGVAGVFTDTQYF. The sequenced part of the CDR3 DNA is TGCAGTGCTAGAGGGGTAGCGGGAGTCTTCACAGATACG.

Note on this clone: The read ends 3 residues shy of where the CDR3 ends; the end is completed using the germline J gene. The chain uses TRBV13 and TRBJ2-4, with TRBD2 matching over 7 bases. CDR3 length: 16 residues. Germline V gene data show CDR1 as PRHDT and CDR2 as FYEKMQ (reference sequence). The ends lost 3 bases at V and 2 bases at J; junction bases unmatched: 7. The CDR3 loop is CASSFQGGSTKNIQYF. CDR3 DNA, as far as it was read: TGTGCCAGCAGCTTCCAGGGAGGGTCGACCAAAAACATT.

Note on this clone: The CDR3 end lies 3 residues beyond the end of the read and is filled in from the germline J gene. The V call is TRBV18, the J call TRBJ1-4, with 9 bases identical to TRBD1. The CDR3 extends over 14 amino acids. Trimming cost V 3 bases and J 6 bases; bases outside gene matches: 2. Per the germline V gene, CDR1 is KGHSH and CDR2 is LQKENI. The chain's CDR3 is CASSPGQGDEKLFF. Incomplete CDR3 DNA: TGTGCCAGCTCACCGGGACAGGGTGATGAAAAA.

In regard to this clone: The read ends 3 residues shy of where the CDR3 ends; the end is completed using the germline J gene. The sample carries other DNA sequences with the same CDR3. The chain joins TRBV13 to TRBJ2-3; 13 positions match TRBD2. This CDR3 has 16 amino acids. Germline V gene lookup returns CDR1 PRHDT and CDR2 FYEKMQ (reference sequence). With 5 bases clipped from V and 6 bases from J, the junction kept 8 bases outside the gene matches. The CDR3 spells CASSGLAGVHRDTQYF. CDR3 DNA (partial): TGTGCCAGCAGCGGACTAGCGGGAGTTCACAGGGATACG.

Points on this clone: The CDR3 end is not reached by the read, which stops 3 residues before it; the germline J gene fills it in. The chain joins TRBV29-1 to TRBJ2-3, with TRBD1 matching 8 bases. Germline values: CDR1 SQVTM, CDR2 ANQGSEA. Losses at the gene ends were 1 base for V and 6 bases for J; bases not matched to a gene: 9. The CDR3 totals 15 residues. The sequenced part of the CDR3 DNA is TGCAGCGTTGAAGGAGGACAGGGAGGAATCGATACG. This translates into CSVEGGQGGIDT. The whole CDR3 region reads CSVEGGQGGIDTQYF.

As to this clone: Read sequence stops 3 residues before the CDR3 end, and the germline J gene provides the missing end. The chain combines TRBV10-3 with TRBJ2-5, with a tentative D call TRBD2 (6 bases). CDR3 length equals 15 residues. Germline CDR1 reads ENHRY; CDR2 reads SYGVKD. Trimming took 0 bases from V and 5 from J, leaving 13 bases between them. The CDR3 loop reads CAISESNLEGETQYF. The sequenced part of the CDR3 DNA is TGTGCCATCAGTGAGTCGAATTTGGAGGGGGAGACC.

As regards this clone: The CDR3 extends 3 residues past the end of the read, so its final part is completed from the germline J gene. V is TRBV5-6 and J is TRBJ1-1; tentative D call: TRBD1 (5 bases). Per the germline V gene, CDR1 is SGHDT and CDR2 is YYEEEE. CDR3 size: 15 residues. The CDR3 bases that were read are TGTGCCAGCAGCTTGGGTGCGGCAGGGTCTAAGGAA. As protein: CASSLGAAGSKE. The entire CDR3 protein reads CASSLGAAGSKEAFF.

Comment on this clone: The CDR3 end falls 3 residues outside the read, so it is completed with the germline J gene. J is TRBJ2-1 and V is TRBV11-3, with D perhaps TRBD1 (6 bases). The germline V gene has CDR1 SGHNT and CDR2 YENEEA. The ends were cut back, 5 bases at V and 3 bases at J, with 8 bases in the middle. The CDR3 totals 13 residues. The sequenced CDR3 bases are TGTGCCAGCAGCCCCAGGGGCTACAATGAG. It encodes CASSPRGYNE. The whole CDR3 is CASSPRGYNEQFF. The complete variable domain, with remaining parts taken from reference TRBV11-3 and TRBJ2-1, reads EAGVVQSPRYKIIEKKQPVAFWCNPISGHNTLYWYLQNLGQGPELLIRYENEEAVDDSQLPKDRFSAERLKGVDSTLKIQPAELGDSAVYLCASSPRGYNEQFFGPGTRLTVL.

On this clone: The read stops 3 residues short of the end of the CDR3; the missing end is completed from the germline J gene. The gene calls are TRBV5-4 and TRBJ2-1; possibly TRBD1 for D (5 bases). The CDR3 extends over 13 amino acids. The germline CDR1 and CDR2 sequences are SGHNT and YYREEE (reference sequence). V was clipped by 0 bases and J by 9 bases, with 10 bases between them. CDR3 bases read: TGTGCCAGCAGCTTGGAGCAAGGGGCTGAG. Translated: CASSLEQGAE. The entire CDR3 protein is CASSLEQGAEQFF.

Regarding this clone: The read ends 3 residues early relative to the CDR3; the germline J gene fills the gap. The rearrangement joins TRBV29-1 to TRBJ2-1; TRBD2 is a possible D gene (6 bases). Germline V gives CDR1 SQVTM, CDR2 ANQGSEA. V was trimmed by 7 bases and J by 6 bases, leaving 16 bases between them. This CDR3 is built from 13 residues. The sequenced part of the CDR3 DNA is TGCAGCGCCGTTCGGGGGTTAGGCAATGAG. Its protein is CSAVRGLGNE. In full, the CDR3 reads CSAVRGLGNEQFF.

Points on this clone: The DNA ends 3 residues before the CDR3 does, and the rest of the CDR3 is filled in from the germline J gene. The V and J genes are TRBV12-3 or TRBV12-4 and TRBJ1-5, with TRBD1 as a possible D gene (5 bases). There are 15 residues in the CDR3. V lost 6 bases, J lost 1 base, and 13 bases lay in between. The CDR3 region is CASRPQGTSNQPQHF. The CDR3 bases that were read are TGTGCCAGCAGGCCGCAGGGTACCAGCAATCAGCCC.

A remark on this clone: The read stops 3 residues short of the end of the CDR3; the missing end is completed from the germline J gene. The V and J genes are TRBV7-3 and TRBJ2-5, with 15 bases aligning to TRBD2. This CDR3 region has 17 residues. Germline V lookup: CDR1 SGHTA, CDR2 FQGTGA. The V gene end was trimmed by 5 bases and the J gene end by 4 bases; junction bases not matched to a gene: 8. This CDR3 reads CASSLGTSGGTRETQYF. Incomplete CDR3 DNA: TGTGCCAGCAGCCTCGGGACTAGCGGGGGGACAAGAGAGACC.

Comments on this clone: The CDR3 end falls 3 residues outside the read, so it is completed with the germline J gene. The chain has TRBV28 and TRBJ1-4; D unclear. V gave up 2 bases and J gave up 6 bases, with 7 bases separating them. The length of the CDR3 is 13 residues. CDR1 is MDHEN, CDR2 SYDVKM, per germline. The CDR3 is CASSLTTDEKLFF. The DNA read from the CDR3 is TGTGCCAGCAGTTTAACCACGGATGAAAAA. The variable domain in full, with the rest retrieved from reference TRBV28 and TRBJ1-4, is DVKVTQSSRYLVKRTGEKVFLECVQDMDHENMFWYRQDPGLGLRLIYFSYDVKMKEKGDIPEGYSVSREKKERFSLILESASTNQTSMYLCASSLTTDEKLFFGSGTQLSVL.

A word on this clone: Compared with germline, one end of the junction differs, possibly owing to a read error. The read finishes 3 residues shy of the CDR3 end, and the germline J gene is used to complete it. The chain couples TRBV7-3 to TRBJ2-7; TRBD2 aligns across 11 bases. Per germline, CDR1 SGHTA and CDR2 FQGTGA. CDR3 size: 15 residues. The DNA read from the CDR3 is TGTGCCAGCAGCGTAACTAGCGGGAGCTCCTACGAG. As protein: CASSVTSGSSYE. The whole CDR3 reads CASSVTSGSSYEQYF. The entire variable domain, with the rest obtained from reference TRBV7-3 and TRBJ2-7, is as follows: GAGVSQTPSNKVTEKGKYVELRCDPISGHTALYWYRQSLGQGPEFLIYFQGTGAADDSGLPNDRFFAVRPEGSVSTLKIQRTERGDSAVYLCASSVTSGSSYEQYFGPGTRLTVT.

A word on this clone: The read ends 3 residues early relative to the CDR3; the germline J gene fills the gap. This chain connects TRBV10-2 to TRBJ2-1, with D perhaps TRBD2 (6 bases). This CDR3 has 16 amino acids. Between the trimmed V and J ends, which lost 0 bases and 4 bases, there was a span of 13 bases. Germline loops: CDR1 WSHSY, CDR2 SAAADI. The DNA read from the CDR3 is TGCGCCAGCAGTGAGTCCCGACTAGGCCCTTACAATGAG. It is translated as CASSESRLGPYNE. The complete CDR3 sequence is CASSESRLGPYNEQFF.

Notes on this clone: The sequence runs out 3 residues before the end of the CDR3; the remainder is reconstructed from the germline J gene. The rearrangement links TRBV7-8 to TRBJ2-1, with 10 bases matching TRBD1. CDR1 is SGHVS, CDR2 FQNEAQ, per germline. The CDR3 extends over 14 amino acids. V lost 8 bases, J lost 8 bases, and 9 bases stayed unmatched. The part of the CDR3 DNA that was read is TGTGCCAGCGCTAGGGACAGGGGTGGCGATGAG. It translates to CASARDRGGDE. The entire CDR3 protein is CASARDRGGDEQFF.

Worth noting for this clone: The read is 3 residues too short to cover the CDR3 end, so that end is filled in from the germline J gene. The gene calls are TRBV12-3 or TRBV12-4 and TRBJ1-1; no clear D. Trimming removed 6 bases from V and 3 bases from J, with 8 bases in between. The CDR3 contains 12 residues. Incomplete CDR3 DNA: TGTGCCAGCAGCTCCAGTCACACTGAA. Its translation: CASSSSHTE. The complete CDR3 protein is CASSSSHTEAFF.

A word on this clone: The read falls 3 residues short of the CDR3 end, and the missing part is taken from the germline J gene. This chain connects TRBV11-3 to TRBJ1-2; 8 positions match TRBD1. Germline loops: CDR1 SGHNT, CDR2 YENEEA. The CDR3 sequence is 14 residues long. Unmatched junction bases numbered 8, after V lost 5 bases and J lost 6 bases. CDR3 loop: CASSPGRGRDGYTF. The DNA read from the CDR3 is TGTGCCAGCAGCCCAGGCAGGGGGCGCGATGGC.

For this clone: Read data end 3 residues before the CDR3 end; the end is taken from the germline J gene. The gene calls are TRBV6-2 or TRBV6-3 and TRBJ2-1; 8 bases are a match to TRBD2. There are 16 residues in the CDR3. Unmatched junction bases numbered 7, after V lost 0 bases and J lost 6 bases. Germline V lookup: CDR1 MNHEY, CDR2 SVGEGT. The sequenced part of the CDR3 DNA is TGTGCCAGCAGTTACTCCCTCGGACTAGCCTCCAATGAG. Amino acid sequence: CASSYSLGLASNE. The whole CDR3 region reads CASSYSLGLASNEQFF.

To note about this clone: The read falls 3 residues short of the CDR3 end, and the missing part is taken from the germline J gene. V and J are TRBV2 and TRBJ2-3, with 12 bases lining up with TRBD2. The J segment lost 3 bases and the V segment lost 2 bases, leaving 12 bases of the junction unmatched. The CDR3 has 19 residues. CDR1 is SNHLY and CDR2 is FYNNEI in the germline V gene. CDR3 amino acids: CASSEWASGGALGTDTQYF. Incomplete CDR3 DNA: TGTGCCAGCAGTGAATGGGCTAGCGGGGGGGCCCTCGGAACAGATACG.